The source of this T cell receptor (beta chain) is a study of blood T cell repertoires in COVID-19. Study details: Sites across the United States, Italy and Spain contributed samples from acute and convalescent COVID-19. Sample material is recorded as cDNA or gDNA derived from T cells, B-cell-depleted T cells, or PBMCs.

In the original processing: Estimates of nucleated cell counts were drawn from the amplification of reference gene primers. Generated by immunoSEQ multiplex PCR, the TCRdb table keeps only in-frame clones and is missing some. That table is the source of V, J and clone size, and D and trimming were worked out from the DNA. The sample carries approximately 330,000 clones, over 80% recorded once. This clone was seen a few times. Unmatched junction bases numbered 13, after V lost 5 bases and J lost 9 bases. This CDR3 is built from 17 residues. The germline V gene has CDR1 MDHEN and CDR2 SYDVKM. The sample consisted of peripheral blood. The clonotype was recovered from a man aged 30 to 39 with COVID-19, enrolled during active disease. The genes are TRBV28 and TRBJ2-1, with 13 bases fitting TRBD2. CDR3 DNA: TGTGCCAGCAGTCCCGACTTAAAGGGACTAGCGGGAACTGAGCAGTTCTTC. Translated, it gives CASSPDLKGLAGTEQFF.